The 20 T cell receptor beta chains in this list originate from one sample, sequenced in a study of T cell changes during pregnancy in multiple sclerosis. Assay: immunoSEQ multiplex PCR; the TCRdb copy retains only in-frame clones and omits some. The table shows approximately 49,000 clones, with nearly 95% occurring only once. The sequencing here drew on peripheral blood, taken after pregnancy. The receptors come from a female donor with multiple sclerosis, enrolled in a pregnancy study.

V usage is TRBV9 and J usage is TRBJ2-7, with D perhaps matching TRBD2 (5 bases). This CDR3 spans 13 amino acids. Trimming removed 9 bases at V and 5 bases at J, with 18 bases between. Germline lookup yields CDR1 SGDLS and CDR2 YYNGEE. The chain's CDR3 is CATRGPPLDEQYF. The CDR3, as DNA: TGTGCCACCCGGGGTCCGCCGTTGGACGAGCAGTACTTC.

This clone has only one observation. The chain joins TRBV29-1 to TRBJ1-5; D may be TRBD1 (5 bases). The germline V gene encodes CDR1 SQVTM and CDR2 ANQGSEA. With 6 bases removed from V and 4 bases from J, the gap between germline ends came to 13 bases. The CDR3 is made up of 13 amino acids. CDR3 residues: CSVSPGGNQPQHF. CDR3 DNA: TGCAGCGTCTCTCCCGGGGGTAATCAGCCCCAGCATTTT.

The J gene is TRBJ2-1, the V gene TRBV15; D possibly corresponds to TRBD1 (6 bases). V gave up 3 bases and J gave up 0 bases, with 9 bases separating them. The CDR3 loop spans 15 amino acids. The germline V gene encodes CDR1 LNHNV and CDR2 YYDKDF (reference sequence). CDR3 residues: CATSSAQGSYNEQFF. As DNA, the CDR3 is TGTGCCACCAGCAGCGCACAGGGCTCCTACAATGAGCAGTTCTTC. The entire variable domain, with the rest obtained from reference TRBV15 and TRBJ2-1, is as follows: DAMVIQNPRYQVTQFGKPVTLSCSQTLNHNVMYWYQQKSSQAPKLLFHYYDKDFNNEADTPDNFQSRRPNTSFCFLDIRSPGLGDTAMYLCATSSAQGSYNEQFFGPGTRLTVL.

The chain combines TRBV2 with TRBJ2-2, with 8 bases that match TRBD2. Germline-derived CDR1 and CDR2 are SNHLY and FYNNEI. The CDR3 runs 15 residues. V trimming: 4 bases; J trimming: 1 base; junction bases outside the gene matches: 2. This CDR3 reads CASSVLAGNTGELFF. In nucleotides, the CDR3 is TGTGCCAGCAGTGTGCTAGCGGGGAACACCGGGGAGCTGTTTTTT.

The chain is built from TRBV7-3 and TRBJ2-2, with TRBD2 matching over 9 bases. This CDR3 region has 16 residues. J lost 3 bases, V lost 4 bases, and 6 bases had no gene match. Germline assignment: CDR1 SGHTA and CDR2 FQGTGA. The CDR3 reads CASSSSGGIYTGELFF. CDR3 coding DNA: TGTGCCAGCAGCTCGAGCGGGGGGATTTACACCGGGGAGCTGTTTTTT.

The table lists this clone with a few counts. CDR3 residues: CASSLPADRAGEQYF. DNA for the CDR3: TGTGCCAGCAGCCTCCCGGCCGACAGGGCTGGGGAGCAGTACTTC. The chain employs TRBV7-3 and TRBJ2-7; 7 positions match TRBD1. Germline V gene lookup returns CDR1 SGHTA and CDR2 FQGTGA. Losses at the gene ends were 5 bases for V and 7 bases for J; bases not matched to a gene: 14. The CDR3 spans 15 residues.

This chain connects TRBV29-1 to TRBJ1-5, with D perhaps TRBD1 (6 bases). The V end lost 6 bases, the J end lost 2 bases, and 11 bases lay between the germline ends. The germline CDR1 and CDR2 sequences are SQVTM and ANQGSEA. The CDR3 sequence is 13 residues long. The CDR3 is CSVRGLGNQPQHF. DNA of the CDR3: TGCAGCGTGCGGGGGCTAGGCAATCAGCCCCAGCATTTT.

The chain joins TRBV5-5 to TRBJ1-4; TRBD1 matches 9 bases. Losses at the gene ends were 5 bases for V and 12 bases for J; bases not matched to a gene: 5. The CDR3 spans 12 residues. From germline, CDR1 is SGHKS and CDR2 YYEKEE (reference sequence). This CDR3 reads CASSWTGEELFF. In DNA form, the CDR3 reads TGTGCCAGCAGTTGGACAGGGGAGGAACTGTTTTTT.

This chain connects TRBV7-6 to TRBJ1-2; 7 nucleotides agree with TRBD1. Germline CDR1 SGHVS, CDR2 FNYEAQ. J gave up 6 bases and V 5 bases, and 6 bases lay outside the gene matches. This CDR3 contains 13 residues. In DNA, the CDR3 is TGTGCCAGCAGCCCCGGACAGGTGGATGGCTACACCTTC. This codes for CASSPGQVDGYTF.

V gene TRBV5-4 combines with J gene TRBJ1-5, with a weak D call TRBD1 (5 bases). The CDR3 totals 16 residues. Between the trimmed V and J ends, which lost 2 bases and 0 bases, there was a span of 12 bases. The germline V gene encodes CDR1 SGHNT and CDR2 YYREEE (reference sequence). CDR3 protein: CASSLAGGNSNQPQHF. CDR3 in DNA: TGTGCCAGCAGCTTAGCTGGGGGGAATAGCAATCAGCCCCAGCATTTT.

The V call is TRBV5-5, the J call TRBJ1-2; TRBD1 might be the D (6 bases). CDR3 size: 15 residues. The germline CDR1 and CDR2 sequences are SGHKS and YYEKEE (reference sequence). V was cut by 2 bases and J by 0 bases, with 11 bases left in between. The CDR3 DNA sequence: TGTGCCAGCAGCTTACAGGGCGGAACTAACTATGGCTACACCTTC. Translating gives CASSLQGGTNYGYTF.

This rearrangement joins TRBV7-2 to TRBJ2-7, with TRBD2 identical over 10 bases. Germline values: CDR1 SGHTA, CDR2 FQGNSA. The trim removed 4 bases at V and 4 bases at J, leaving 7 bases unmatched. The CDR3 contains 15 residues. CDR3 sequence: CASSSSGGASYEQYF. In DNA, the CDR3 is TGTGCCAGCAGCTCTAGCGGGGGAGCCTCTTACGAGCAGTACTTC.

The chain carries TRBV7-3 and TRBJ2-1; 7 bases agree with TRBD2. After removal of 1 base from V and 6 bases from J, the junction contained 9 bases not matched to a gene. Germline V CDR1 and CDR2: SGHTA, FQGTGA. The CDR3 runs to 16 residues. The CDR3 spells CASSLRGGAQGNEQFF. The CDR3 DNA is TGTGCCAGCAGCTTAAGGGGAGGGGCTCAGGGCAATGAGCAGTTCTTC.

The chain joins TRBV6-5 to TRBJ1-2; no clear D gene. The germline V gene encodes CDR1 MNHEY and CDR2 SVGAGI. The CDR3 has 13 residues. V was shortened by 7 bases and J by 5 bases, with 14 bases between the two germline ends. CDR3 nucleotide sequence: TGTGCCAGCACCCCTAGGAGATTTTATGGCTACACCTTC. Translation gives CASTPRRFYGYTF.

The J gene is TRBJ2-7, the V gene TRBV19; D gene uncertain. Germline V gene sequence: CDR1 LNHDA, CDR2 SQIVND (reference sequence). V was shortened by 2 bases and J by 3 bases, with 8 bases between the two germline ends. CDR3 size: 13 residues. The CDR3 spells CASSISTDYEQYF. The CDR3 DNA sequence: TGTGCCAGTAGTATATCTACAGACTACGAGCAGTACTTC.

The V call is TRBV6-1, the J call TRBJ2-1, with unresolved D. Deletions cut 1 base from V and 0 bases from J, with 7 bases between. The germline CDR1 and CDR2 sequences are MNHNS and SASEGT. CDR3 length equals 15 residues. This CDR3 is CASSEGQVSYNEQFF. CDR3 nucleotide sequence: TGTGCCAGCAGTGAAGGGCAGGTCTCCTACAATGAGCAGTTCTTC.

In DNA, the CDR3 is TGTGCCAGCAGCCTAGGAGGACGGACCTATAATTCACCCCTCCACTTT. Translating it yields CASSLGGRTYNSPLHF. This chain connects TRBV5-6 to TRBJ1-6; D is undetermined. Between the trimmed V and J ends, which lost 4 bases and 2 bases, there was a span of 13 bases. Germline V lookup: CDR1 SGHDT, CDR2 YYEEEE. The CDR3 contains 16 residues. The complete variable domain, with remaining parts taken from reference TRBV5-6 and TRBJ1-6, reads DAGVTQSPTHLIKTRGQQVTLRCSPKSGHDTVSWYQQALGQGPQFIFQYYEEEERQRGNFPDRFSGHQFPNYSSELNVNALLLGDSALYLCASSLGGRTYNSPLHFGNGTRLTVT.

This clone was counted once. The rearrangement links TRBV7-2 to TRBJ2-3, with 7 bases lining up with TRBD1. The CDR3 runs 15 residues. J was trimmed by 5 bases and V by 7 bases; bases with no gene match: 12. The germline V gene has CDR1 SGHTA and CDR2 FQGNSA. For the CDR3, the DNA is TGTGCCAGCACCCTGGACAGGCGAGCGGAAGATACGCAGTATTTT. Translating gives CASTLDRRAEDTQYF.

The CDR3 here is CASSGGTYGYTF. The CDR3 nucleotides are TGTGCCTCCTCGGGGGGGACCTATGGCTACACCTTC. V usage is TRBV30 and J usage is TRBJ1-2; D is perhaps TRBD1 (5 bases). This CDR3 spans 12 amino acids. The germline CDR1 and CDR2 sequences are GTSNPN and SVGIG (reference sequence). The V end was cut by 7 bases, the J end by 4 bases, with 13 bases between.

V is TRBV6-6 and J is TRBJ2-3; TRBD2 aligns across 12 bases. With V trimmed by 8 bases and J by 5 bases, 8 bases remained unmatched. Germline CDR1 MNHNY, CDR2 SVGAGI (reference sequence). The CDR3 totals 15 residues. CDR3 region: CASGKPSGGGDTQYF. In nucleotides, the CDR3 is TGTGCCAGCGGAAAACCTAGCGGGGGGGGAGATACGCAGTATTTT.